Sequencing of this T cell receptor (beta chain) was carried out in a study of shared clonotypes between healthy human individuals. The study, taken as a whole, reports: A reduction in generation probabilities was seen for non-shared clonotypes relative to those shared by all four donors. It was only blood that was sampled, and tissue repertoires likely differ.

For sorted subsets, 150 to 200 ng DNA per replicate equaled around 28,000 T cell genomes. Original methodology: ImmunoSEQ supplied junction-only sequences lacking quality scores, so filtering was different. Here immunoSEQ multiplex PCR was the method, and the copy in TCRdb shows in-frame clones only, minus some. Clone size and V and J calls were adopted from that table, with D and trimming inferred from the DNA. The sample yields roughly 2.5 million clones, 90% to 95% seen once. From germline, CDR1 is SNHLY and CDR2 FYNNEI. This CDR3 region has 15 residues. Trimming removed 6 bases at V and 9 bases at J, with 21 bases between. This clone was recorded once. The antigen is undetermined.

Material for sequencing was naive CD4+ T cells sorted from blood. The sample's subset: CD45RA+ positively selected. The rearrangement uses TRBV2 and TRBJ2-1; D might be TRBD1 (6 bases). This clonotype was sampled from a man younger than 35 in good health. The CDR3 is CASRGSALYRVEQFF. In DNA, the CDR3 is TGTGCCAGCAGGGGGTCAGCTTTATACAGGGTTGAGCAGTTCTTC.